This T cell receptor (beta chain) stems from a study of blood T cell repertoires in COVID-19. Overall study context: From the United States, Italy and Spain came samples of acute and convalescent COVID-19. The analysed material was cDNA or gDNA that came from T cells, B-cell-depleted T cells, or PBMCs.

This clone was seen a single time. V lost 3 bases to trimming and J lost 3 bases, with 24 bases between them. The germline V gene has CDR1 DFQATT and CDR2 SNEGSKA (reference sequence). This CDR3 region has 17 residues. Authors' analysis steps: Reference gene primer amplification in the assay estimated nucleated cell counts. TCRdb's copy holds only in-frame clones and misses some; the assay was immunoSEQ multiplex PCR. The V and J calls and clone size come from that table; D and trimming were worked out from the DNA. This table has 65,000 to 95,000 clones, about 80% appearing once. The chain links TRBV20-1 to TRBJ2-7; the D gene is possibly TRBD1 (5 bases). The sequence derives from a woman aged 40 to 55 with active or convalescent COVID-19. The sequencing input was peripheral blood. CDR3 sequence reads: CSASFSRVGQGLYEQYF. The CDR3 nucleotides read TGCAGTGCTAGTTTCTCCCGAGTCGGGCAGGGTCTCTACGAGCAGTACTTC.